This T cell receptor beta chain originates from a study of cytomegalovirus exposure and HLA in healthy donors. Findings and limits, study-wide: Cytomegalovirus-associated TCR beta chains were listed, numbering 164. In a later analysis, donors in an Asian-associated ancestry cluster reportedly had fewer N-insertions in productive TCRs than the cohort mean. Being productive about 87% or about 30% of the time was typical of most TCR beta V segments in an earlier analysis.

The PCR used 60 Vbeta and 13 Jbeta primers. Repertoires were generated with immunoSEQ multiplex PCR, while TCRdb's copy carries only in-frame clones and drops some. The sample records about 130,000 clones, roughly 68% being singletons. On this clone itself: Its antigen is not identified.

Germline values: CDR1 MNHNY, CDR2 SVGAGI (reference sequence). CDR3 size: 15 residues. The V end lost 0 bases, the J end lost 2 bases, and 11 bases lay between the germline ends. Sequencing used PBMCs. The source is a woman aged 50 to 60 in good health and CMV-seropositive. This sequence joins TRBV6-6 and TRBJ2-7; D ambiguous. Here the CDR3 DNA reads TGTGCCAGCAGTTACTCCTGGGCGACGACCTACGAGCAGTACTTC. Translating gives CASSYSWATTYEQYF.